Listed below are T cell receptor beta chains from one sample, sequenced in a study of cytomegalovirus exposure and HLA in healthy donors. Data came from immunoSEQ multiplex PCR; TCRdb stores just in-frame clones and leaves some out. In the table there are around 150,000 clones, more than 65% of which are singletons. Sequences were obtained from PBMCs. The receptors originated from a man aged 18 to 29 in good health and CMV-seropositive. The CDR3 runs from the conserved cysteine through the conserved F or W. The order of the fields is clone size, J gene, V gene, CDR3 protein. Only some rows state a clone size, as once, few, many or a class for expanded clones.

>NA|TRBJ1-5|TRBV5-6
CASSRGTGGNQPQHF
>NA|TRBJ2-7|TRBV15
CATSPRTSGRDEQYF
>NA|TRBJ2-7|TRBV29-1
CSVEYGVAGVSHEQYF
>NA|TRBJ2-1|TRBV5-8
CASSFAGVIGFF
>NA|TRBJ2-3|TRBV28
CASRGTRGPSTDTQYF
>NA|TRBJ2-2|TRBV7-9
CASSSTRVTGGELFF
>NA|TRBJ2-3|TRBV4-1
CASSRDTNTQYF
>NA|TRBJ1-1|TRBV4-1
CASSLRQARNTEAFF
>NA|TRBJ2-1|TRBV5-1
CASSLEDSYNEQFF
>NA|TRBJ1-1|TRBV4-1
CASSEPGGTEAFF
>once|TRBJ2-7|TRBV7-2
CASSPGGSYEQYF
>NA|TRBJ1-4|TRBV7-6
CASSPGQGEKLFF
>NA|TRBJ1-4|TRBV6-5
CASSSAATNEKLFF
>NA|TRBJ2-1|TRBV6-4
CASSAGLHNEQFF
>NA|TRBJ2-7|TRBV6-1
CASSPSGSAREQYF
>NA|TRBJ2-7|TRBV4-2
CASSQVFRENYEQYF
>once|TRBJ2-2|TRBV20-1
CSASLTGELFF
>NA|TRBJ2-7|TRBV11-3
CASSLDLRVADRGSYEQYF
>NA|TRBJ2-7|TRBV27
CASKGARGRTYEQYF
>NA|TRBJ2-7|TRBV7-9
CASSSNRVGEQYF
>NA|TRBJ2-5|TRBV27
CASRGTGDKETQYF
>NA|TRBJ1-1|TRBV7-2
CASSLEPPGGTEAFF
>NA|TRBJ2-7|TRBV19
CASSMRDSYEQYF
>NA|TRBJ1-1|TRBV11-2
CASSSWDTRNTEAFF
>NA|TRBJ2-7|TRBV4-1
CASSQSTGSDEQYF
>NA|TRBJ2-5|TRBV15
CATTSRGGGEETQYF
>NA|TRBJ2-7|TRBV10-3
CAISRGLAGEGYEQYF
>NA|TRBJ1-2|TRBV28
CASSSPRTGPRYGYTF
>few|TRBJ1-5|TRBV6-6
CASTERGAGGSPQHF
>NA|TRBJ1-1|TRBV7-9
CASSPTGRGTEAFF
>NA|TRBJ2-4|TRBV15
CATSSLEEWGGKNIQYF
>NA|TRBJ2-7|TRBV29-1
CSVGQGRTYEQYF
>NA|TRBJ1-3|TRBV29-1
CSAVPAGGFVNTIYF
>NA|TRBJ1-2|TRBV9
CASSAQTSGYGYTF
>NA|TRBJ1-2|TRBV7-8
CASSLGGLGADYGYTF
>few|TRBJ1-3|TRBV19
CASRDRGSSGNTIYF
>NA|TRBJ1-1|TRBV6-1
CASIEGREAFF
>once|TRBJ1-1|TRBV18
CASSLGADRGLGTEAFF
>NA|TRBJ1-1|TRBV5-1
CASSLILSTEAFF
>NA|TRBJ2-7|TRBV7-9
CASSFSLWTGGYEQYF
>NA|TRBJ2-1|TRBV9
CASSVTSGRNEQFF
>NA|TRBJ2-7|TRBV28
CASSSRRADRGPTYEQYF
>NA|TRBJ2-3|TRBV29-1
CSVVTSGSSSDTQYF
>NA|TRBJ1-2|TRBV4-1
CASSQAAGGGYTF
>NA|TRBJ2-7|TRBV7-9
CASSSRQAGTYEQYF